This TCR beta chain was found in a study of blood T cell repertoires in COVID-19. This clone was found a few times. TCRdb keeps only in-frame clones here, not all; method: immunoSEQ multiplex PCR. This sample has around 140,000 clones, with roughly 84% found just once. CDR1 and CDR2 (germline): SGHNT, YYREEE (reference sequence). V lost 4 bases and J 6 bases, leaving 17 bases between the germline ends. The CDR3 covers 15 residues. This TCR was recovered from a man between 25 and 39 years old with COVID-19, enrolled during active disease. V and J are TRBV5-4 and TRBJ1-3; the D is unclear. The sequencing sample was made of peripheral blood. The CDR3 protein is CASSPQGGKENTIYF. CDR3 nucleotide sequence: TGTGCCAGCAGCCCCCAAGGAGGGAAGGAAAACACCATATATTTT.